Below, 32 T cell receptor beta chains from the same sample are listed, as sequenced in a study of T cells in localized non-small cell lung cancer. Here immunoSEQ multiplex PCR was the method, and the copy in TCRdb shows in-frame clones only, minus some. The sample includes about 2,100 clones, approximately 32% of them seen just once. Material: lung tumor tissue, obtained before any cancer treatment. The receptor source for this set is a male donor aged 60 or over with stage I squamous cell lung carcinoma.

CDR3 loop: CASSLSGGSYEQYF. The CDR3 region has the DNA TGTGCCAGCAGCCTCTCGGGGGGCTCCTACGAGCAGTACTTC. The chain is built from TRBV14 and TRBJ2-7, with TRBD2 identical over 7 bases. This CDR3 is built from 14 residues. CDR1 is SGHDN and CDR2 is FVKESK in the germline V gene. V was clipped by 4 bases and J by 0 bases; unmatched bases: 3. The full variable domain, completed using reference TRBV14 and TRBJ2-7, is EAGVTQFPSHSVIEKGQTVTLRCDPISGHDNLYWYRRVMGKEIKFLLHFVKESKQDESGMPNNRFLAERTGGTYSTLKVQPAELEDSGVYFCASSLSGGSYEQYFGPGTRLTVT.

The V gene is TRBV6-8, the J gene TRBJ2-1; 10 positions match TRBD1. Germline CDR1 reads MNHGY; CDR2 reads SAAAGT. CDR3 length: 15 amino acids. Trimming cost V 5 bases and J 1 base; bases outside gene matches: 2. The CDR3 sequence: CASSRQGASYNEQFF. Written as DNA, the CDR3 is TGTGCCAGCAGTAGACAGGGGGCGTCCTACAATGAGCAGTTCTTC.

By sample fraction, this clone is medium-sized. The V gene is TRBV6-8, the J gene TRBJ1-2, with D unclear. From germline, CDR1 is MNHGY and CDR2 SAAAGT. This CDR3 comprises 14 residues. V shed 0 bases and J shed 0 bases, with 5 bases lying between them. CDR3 protein: CASSYSVANYGYTF. CDR3 DNA: TGTGCCAGCAGTTACTCGGTAGCTAACTATGGCTACACCTTC.

V and J are TRBV11-3 and TRBJ1-2; TRBD1 might be the D (5 bases). Trimming shortened V by 3 bases and J by 8 bases, and 16 bases separated the two germline ends. Germline CDR1 reads SGHNT; CDR2 reads YENEEA. The CDR3 sequence is 14 residues long. CDR3 sequence: CASSFRTGGQGYTF. The CDR3 DNA is TGTGCCAGCAGCTTCCGTACAGGTGGACAAGGCTACACCTTC.

The chain is built from TRBV28 and TRBJ1-1; a possible D gene is TRBD1 (5 bases). The CDR3 spans 13 residues. V gave up 2 bases and J gave up 3 bases, with 7 bases separating them. Germline V gene sequence: CDR1 MDHEN, CDR2 SYDVKM. The CDR3 sequence is CASSLGGDTEAFF. CDR3 bases: TGTGCCAGCAGTTTAGGGGGGGACACTGAAGCTTTCTTT.

This clone has only a few counts. The junction differs from germline at one of its ends, possibly a read error. V is TRBV6-8 and J is TRBJ1-2; 9 bases are shared with TRBD1. Germline-derived CDR1 and CDR2 are MNHGY and SAAAGT. The CDR3 covers 14 residues. CDR3 DNA sequence: TGTGCCATCAGTATAGGGACAGGGAATGATGGCTACACCTTC. This sequence encodes CAISIGTGNDGYTF.

In its sample, this clone was seen a few times. V gene TRBV9 combines with J gene TRBJ1-6; D is perhaps TRBD1 (5 bases). Looked up from germline, CDR1 is SGDLS and CDR2 is YYNGEE. Trimming removed 0 bases at V and 7 bases at J, with 17 bases between. This CDR3 is 17 amino acids long. The CDR3 loop reads CASSVDLRGLGNSPLHF. As DNA, the CDR3 is TGTGCCAGCAGCGTAGACTTGAGGGGCTTAGGGAATTCACCCCTCCACTTT.

The gene calls are TRBV5-1 and TRBJ1-4; D is unclear. The germline gives CDR1 SGHRS, CDR2 YFSETQ. The CDR3 length is 15 residues. V dropped 4 bases and J dropped 8 bases, with 18 bases sitting between them. The DNA for the CDR3 is TGCGCCAGCAGCCCCCGTGGGGTGGGAGAGGAAAAACTGTTTTTT. Its translation: CASSPRGVGEEKLFF. The full variable domain, in which reference TRBV5-1 and TRBJ1-4 provide the parts outside the CDR3, is KAGVTQTPRYLIKTRGQQVTLSCSPISGHRSVSWYQQTPGQGLQFLFEYFSETQRNKGNFPGRFSGRQFSNSRSEMNVSTLELGDSALYLCASSPRGVGEEKLFFGSGTQLSVL.

The rearrangement joins TRBV25-1 to TRBJ1-1; the D gene is possibly TRBD1 (5 bases). Germline V CDR1 and CDR2: MGHDK, SYGVNS. Trimming shortened V by 4 bases and J by 5 bases, and 14 bases separated the two germline ends. The CDR3 runs 14 residues. The DNA of the CDR3 is TGTGCCAGCAGTGGCCCTGTGGGGGGAACTGAAGCTTTCTTT. Its translation: CASSGPVGGTEAFF.

This CDR3 reads CSVLFEGGTEAFF. The CDR3 DNA reads TGCAGCGTGCTTTTCGAGGGTGGCACTGAAGCTTTCTTT. J is TRBJ1-1 and V is TRBV29-1; D not resolved. The CDR3 covers 13 residues. CDR1 and CDR2 (germline): SQVTM, ANQGSEA. V lost 6 bases, J lost 4 bases, and 15 bases lay in between.

Only a few counts were recorded for this clone. J is TRBJ2-5 and V is TRBV14; D uncertain. The length of the CDR3 is 11 residues. V lost 4 bases to trimming and J lost 7 bases, with 7 bases between them. The germline V gene has CDR1 SGHDN and CDR2 FVKESK. CDR3 amino acids: CASSLSGTQYF. For the CDR3, the DNA is TGTGCCAGCAGCCTAAGTGGGACCCAGTACTTC.

This chain uses TRBV19 with TRBJ1-5, with 7 bases matching TRBD1. J was trimmed by 5 bases and V by 11 bases; bases with no gene match: 6. The V gene's germline CDR1 is LNHDA and CDR2 SQIVND (reference sequence). This CDR3 has 12 residues. CDR3 nucleotide sequence: TGTGCCTTTAAGGGGGCGGATCAGCCCCAGCATTTT. Translating gives CAFKGADQPQHF.

The chain uses TRBV19 and TRBJ1-2, with D possibly matching TRBD1 (5 bases). The CDR3 consists of 12 residues. Germline V gene sequence: CDR1 LNHDA, CDR2 SQIVND (reference sequence). The V and J ends lost 7 bases and 4 bases respectively, with 10 bases between them. CDR3 protein: CASMSGLYGYTF. The CDR3 nucleotides read TGTGCCAGTATGTCGGGACTCTATGGCTACACCTTC.

V is TRBV6-8 and J is TRBJ1-6; D remains ambiguous. The CDR3 has 12 amino acids. The germline V gene has CDR1 MNHGY and CDR2 SAAAGT. Trimming pared 4 bases from V and 10 bases from J, leaving 8 bases between. The CDR3 nucleotides read TGTGCCAGCAGTTTGGGTCAGTCACCCCTCCACTTT. This encodes CASSLGQSPLHF.

This clone was seen a handful of times. DNA of the CDR3: TGTGCCAGTAGTATGAGGGCCTCTAGCGGGAGGCCGGACGGGGAGCTGTTTTTT. Its translation is CASSMRASSGRPDGELFF. V usage is TRBV19 and J usage is TRBJ2-2; 11 positions match TRBD2. Germline V gene lookup returns CDR1 LNHDA and CDR2 SQIVND (reference sequence). Germline trimming cut 3 bases from V and 7 bases from J; bases unmatched to any gene: 13. This CDR3 has 18 residues.

The chain has TRBV29-1 and TRBJ2-1; 7 nucleotides match TRBD1. The CDR3 spans 13 residues. V shed 7 bases and J 8 bases; nucleotides not matched to a gene: 11. Germline V gene sequence: CDR1 SQVTM, CDR2 ANQGSEA. In nucleotides, the CDR3 is TGCAGCGCCTCCCTACAGGGGAACGATGAGCAGTTCTTC. Its translation: CSASLQGNDEQFF.

V is TRBV5-1 and J is TRBJ2-4; either TRBD1 or TRBD2 may fit D (5 bases each). The germline gives CDR1 SGHRS, CDR2 YFSETQ. The CDR3 is 14 residues long. V lost 4 bases and J 5 bases, leaving 13 bases between the germline ends. The CDR3 DNA follows: TGCGCCAGCAGCAGAACAGGAGGCGAAAACATTCAGTACTTC. Residues: CASSRTGGENIQYF.

This chain connects TRBV19 to TRBJ1-1; D unclear. The germline gives CDR1 LNHDA, CDR2 SQIVND (reference sequence). Trimming took off 5 bases at V and 1 base at J, with 8 bases between the two ends. The CDR3 has 13 amino acids. The CDR3: CASSLFWNTEAFF. The CDR3 nucleotides are TGTGCCAGTAGTCTCTTTTGGAACACTGAAGCTTTCTTT. Together with reference TRBV19 and TRBJ1-1, the CDR3 gives the full variable domain: DGGITQSPKYLFRKEGQNVTLSCEQNLNHDAMYWYRQDPGQGLRLIYYSQIVNDFQKGDIAEGYSVSREKKESFPLTVTSAQKNPTAFYLCASSLFWNTEAFFGQGTRLTVV.

This clone was counted only a few times. This rearrangement joins TRBV6-8 to TRBJ1-2; D perhaps matches TRBD1 (5 bases). Germline CDR1 reads MNHGY; CDR2 reads SAAAGT. Trimming shortened V by 5 bases and J by 4 bases, and 14 bases separated the two germline ends. The CDR3 spans 14 residues. CDR3 DNA: TGTGCCAGCAGTAGGGACCGTACCACCTATGGCTACACCTTC. This encodes CASSRDRTTYGYTF.

The gene calls are TRBV1 and TRBJ1-3; TRBD1 was called by the table and not checked on the DNA. TRBV1 is designated a pseudogene. CDR3 length: 15 amino acids. The CDR3 loop is CASSQDLGQGATIYF. In DNA form, the CDR3 reads TGCGCCAGCAGCCAAGATTTAGGGCAGGGTGCCACCATATATTTT.

The gene calls are TRBV10-2 and TRBJ1-1, with a possible D match to TRBD1 (6 bases). Trimming stripped 6 bases from V and 1 base from J, with 9 bases between. The length of the CDR3 is 13 residues. Germline V gene data show CDR1 as WSHSY and CDR2 as SAAADI. The chain's CDR3 is CASRPQGNTEAFF. The CDR3 bases are TGCGCCAGCAGACCACAGGGGAACACTGAAGCTTTCTTT.

The chain uses TRBV6-8 and TRBJ1-4; D perhaps matches TRBD1 (5 bases). V lost 6 bases, J lost 7 bases, and 15 bases lay in between. From germline, CDR1 is MNHGY and CDR2 SAAAGT. This CDR3 is 14 amino acids long. The chain's CDR3 is CASREGSFGEKLFF. CDR3 coding DNA: TGTGCCAGCAGGGAGGGGAGTTTTGGTGAAAAACTGTTTTTT.

This rearrangement joins TRBV5-1 to TRBJ2-1, with D perhaps being TRBD1 or TRBD2 (5 bases each). The CDR3 is made up of 16 amino acids. Germline CDR1 and CDR2: SGHRS and YFSETQ. With 0 bases removed from V and 8 bases from J, the gap between germline ends came to 18 bases. The CDR3 bases are TGCGCCAGCAGCTTGGTTGGGACGGACCTGTTCGATGAGCAGTTCTTC. Its translation: CASSLVGTDLFDEQFF.

The genes are TRBV29-1 and TRBJ2-4; D possibly uses TRBD1 or TRBD2 (6 bases each). Looked up from germline, CDR1 is SQVTM and CDR2 is ANQGSEA. V gave up 4 bases and J gave up 13 bases, with 17 bases separating them. This CDR3 has 12 residues. The CDR3, as DNA: TGCAGCGTTGGAGGGGGGCCTCAGGACCAGTACTTC. This sequence encodes CSVGGGPQDQYF.

This clone has just a few counts. The chain carries TRBV6-8 and TRBJ2-1, with 8 bases lining up with TRBD2. The CDR3 sequence is 16 residues long. Germline V lookup: CDR1 MNHGY, CDR2 SAAAGT. Losses at the gene ends were 5 bases for V and 4 bases for J; bases not matched to a gene: 10. CDR3: CASSQLAEPPYNEQFF. The DNA of the CDR3 is TGTGCCAGCAGTCAACTAGCGGAGCCACCTTACAATGAGCAGTTCTTC.

The gene calls are TRBV6-8 and TRBJ2-7; 8 nucleotides match TRBD2. This CDR3 region has 15 residues. J gave up 7 bases and V 5 bases, and 13 bases lay outside the gene matches. Germline CDR1 MNHGY, CDR2 SAAAGT. The CDR3 bases are TGTGCCAGCAGTATGGGGAGAGCGGGAGCCTGGGAGCAGTACTTC. Its translation is CASSMGRAGAWEQYF.

This clone was detected a few times. The chain employs TRBV19 and TRBJ1-3, with TRBD1 identical over 8 bases. The germline V gene has CDR1 LNHDA and CDR2 SQIVND (reference sequence). This CDR3 has 21 residues. With 8 bases clipped from V and 0 bases from J, the junction kept 24 bases outside the gene matches. The CDR3 loop is CASCSHGQGLTGVSSGNTIYF. For the CDR3, the DNA is TGTGCCAGTTGTTCCCACGGACAGGGACTCACAGGGGTGTCCTCTGGAAACACCATATATTTT.

Remarks on this clone: At one end the junction does not follow the germline gene, possibly because of a read error. The rearrangement links TRBV11-3 to TRBJ2-2; D call uncertain. This CDR3 has 16 residues. Germline V gives CDR1 SGHNT, CDR2 YENEEA. This CDR3 reads CANSQISGSNTGELFF. CDR3 nucleotide sequence: TGTGCCAACAGCCAGATATCCGGGTCGAACACCGGGGAGCTGTTTTTT.

By share, this clone ranks as large. The rearrangement uses TRBV11-3 and TRBJ2-1; D is perhaps TRBD2 (6 bases). CDR1 and CDR2 (germline): SGHNT, YENEEA. The length of the CDR3 is 15 residues. V was cut by 0 bases and J by 3 bases, with 9 bases left in between. The CDR3 DNA reads as TGTGCCAGCAGCTTAGAGGCGGGGAGCTACAATGAGCAGTTCTTC. Its translation: CASSLEAGSYNEQFF.

The CDR3 reads CASSPRSGSTEAFF. CDR3 nucleotide sequence: TGTGCCAGCTCACCCAGATCGGGGTCCACTGAAGCTTTCTTT. J is TRBJ1-1 and V is TRBV18; unclear D gene. CDR3 size: 14 residues. Trimming removed 3 bases from V and 4 bases from J, with 12 bases in between. In germline, CDR1 is KGHSH, CDR2 LQKENI.

This clone showed up just a few times. The chain is built from TRBV6-8 and TRBJ2-2; TRBD2 is a possible D gene (5 bases). The germline gives CDR1 MNHGY, CDR2 SAAAGT. This CDR3 contains 12 residues. V was cut by 10 bases and J by 6 bases, with 12 bases left in between. The CDR3 loop reads CAINGGSGELFF. CDR3 in DNA: TGTGCCATCAATGGCGGGTCCGGGGAGCTGTTTTTT.

This chain joins TRBV30 and TRBJ1-1; D remains ambiguous. CDR3 length equals 11 residues. CDR1 GTSNPN and CDR2 SVGIG come from the germline V gene (reference sequence). The DNA of the CDR3 is TGTGCTTTTGAGAGGAACACTGAAGCTTTCTTT. Translated, it gives CAFERNTEAFF.